These T cell receptor beta chains were read from a single sample in a study of Graves' ophthalmopathy and Graves' hyperthyroidism. TCRdb re-called the multiplex PCR reads with MiXCR, one entry per CDR3 protein. The sample records about 480,000 distinct CDR3 sequences, roughly an eighth being singletons. The sample comprised blood. These receptors all stem from a woman in her thirties with Graves' ophthalmopathy. Each CDR3 is given with its conserved first and last residue. Each record gives: J gene, clone size, D gene, V gene, CDR3 DNA, CDR3 protein. A D gene is named only where the DNA matches it firmly. Expanded clones get a size class; other rows say once, few or many, or leave the size out.

TRBJ2-5 many - TRBV28 TGTGCCAGCAGTTCCTCCCTCCCCAATTGGTGGGAGACCCAGTACTTC CASSSSLPNWWETQYF
TRBJ2-7 many - TRBV20-1 TGCAGTGCCCTCGGGCAGTTCTACGAGCAGTACTTC CSALGQFYEQYF
TRBJ1-6 - - TRBV28 TGTGCCAGCAGTCCCTCGGGACATTTTACCGTTAGCTCCTATAATTCACCCCTCCACTTT CASSPSGHFTVSSYNSPLHF
TRBJ1-2 many - TRBV20-1 TGCAGTGCTAGAGATAGCAGGAGGGGCTACACCTTC CSARDSRRGYTF
TRBJ2-7 many - TRBV5-5 TGCCCACAGGGGACTGGCGAGCAGTACTTC CPQGTGEQYF
TRBJ2-7 - - TRBV6-5 TGTGCCAGCAGTTACGTAGGGAAAACCTACGAGCAGTACTTC CASSYVGKTYEQYF
TRBJ2-5 - - TRBV7-2 TGTGCCAGCAGCAAGGTAGCGGTACCGTTGGAAACCCAGTACTTC CASSKVAVPLETQYF
TRBJ1-5 many - TRBV6-1 TGTGCCAGCAGCCTAGGCATGGGACACCAAAATCAGCCCCAGCATTTT CASSLGMGHQNQPQHF
TRBJ2-5 many - TRBV27 TGTGCCAGCCGACGACGGAACCAAGAGACCCAGTACTTC CASRRRNQETQYF
TRBJ2-7 many TRBD2 TRBV28 TGTGCCAGCAGTTTCCCCCGGCTAGCGGGGACCTACGAGCAGTACTTC CASSFPRLAGTYEQYF
TRBJ1-1 many TRBD1 TRBV20-1 TGCAGTGCTAGTAATTTTCGTGGAAGGGGGCTGAACACTGAAGCTTTCTTT CSASNFRGRGLNTEAFF
TRBJ1-2 many - TRBV11-2 TGTGCCAGCAGCTCCGACGGATTCTATGGCTACACCTTC CASSSDGFYGYTF
TRBJ2-5 many TRBD1 TRBV18 TGTGCCAGCTCACCACCGGTGGCAGGGGGCATCATGGAGACCCAGTACTTC CASSPPVAGGIMETQYF
TRBJ1-1 - - TRBV29-1 TGCAGTTCTGGGGTAGATCTAGGGGGAACTGAAGCTTTCTTT CSSGVDLGGTEAFF
TRBJ2-7 many - TRBV20-1 TGCAGTGCTGGAGGGACCCCCTCCTACGAGCAGTACTTC CSAGGTPSYEQYF
TRBJ1-6 many - TRBV12-3/TRBV12-4 TGTGCCAGCAGTTTAGGCAGAGCTAATTCACCCCTCCACTTT CASSLGRANSPLHF
TRBJ1-1 many - TRBV12-3/TRBV12-4 TGTGCCAGCAGCCCCGACTCAGGAATATCTGAAGCTTTCTTT CASSPDSGISEAFF
TRBJ2-5 many - TRBV20-1 TGCAGTGCTGGGCCCAGATGGTCAGAGACCCAGTACTTC CSAGPRWSETQYF
TRBJ1-1 many TRBD1 TRBV14 TGTGCCAGCAGCCGACAGGGGGGAAACACTGAAGCTTTCTTT CASSRQGGNTEAFF
TRBJ2-7 many - TRBV4-1 TGCGCCAGCAGCCAAGCAGGGGGGCGGATCGAGCAGTACTTC CASSQAGGRIEQYF
TRBJ2-2 many - TRBV28 TGTGCCAGCAGTTTACCAGGGAACACCGGGGAGCTGTTTTTT CASSLPGNTGELFF
TRBJ2-7 few TRBD2 TRBV20-1 TGCAGTGCGCCGTTGGGGGGAGGGCTCTCCTACGAGCAGTACTTC CSAPLGGGLSYEQYF
TRBJ2-6 many - TRBV6-2/TRBV6-3 TGTGCCAGCAGCAATGACGGGGGCTCTGGGGCCAACGTCCTGACTTTC CASSNDGGSGANVLTF
TRBJ1-2 many TRBD1 TRBV3-1 TGTGCCAGCAGCACAACCGGGACAGGGTTTGGCTACACCTTC CASSTTGTGFGYTF
TRBJ1-1 many - TRBV9 TGTGCCAGCAGCGTAGGTGGGGCGGAAATGAACACTGAAGCTTTCTTT CASSVGGAEMNTEAFF
TRBJ2-7 many - TRBV28 TGTGCCAGCAGTTTGGCCCCTGCTCAAGGCGAGCAGTACTTC CASSLAPAQGEQYF
TRBJ2-5 many - TRBV5-1 TGCGCCAGCAGCTTCTCGTCGTTCCAAGAGACCCAGTACTTC CASSFSSFQETQYF
TRBJ1-1 many - TRBV12-3/TRBV12-4 TGTGCCAGCAGTCCCCTGAGGGGTGAAGCTTTCTTT CASSPLRGEAFF
TRBJ1-1 many TRBD1 TRBV20-1 TGCAGTGCCAAACCACTACAGGGGGCCGCTGAAGCTTTCTTT CSAKPLQGAAEAFF
TRBJ2-7 many - TRBV6-1 TGTGCCAGCAGCCGTGGACCTACCCGGCCCTACGAGCAGTACTTC CASSRGPTRPYEQYF
TRBJ2-7 many - TRBV7-8 TGTGCCAGCAGTTCAGAGGACGGGTACTCCTACGAGCAGTACTTC CASSSEDGYSYEQYF
TRBJ2-2 many - TRBV2 TGTGCCAGCAGGCCGTCGTTGGCCGGGGAGCTGTTTTTT CASRPSLAGELFF
TRBJ2-7 many - TRBV29-1 TGCAGCGTTGAAGACCAGGGAAGAACCCCCTACGAGCAGTACTTC CSVEDQGRTPYEQYF
TRBJ2-2 many - TRBV15 TGTGCCACCAGCACTGACTGGGGGCCCGGGGAGCTGTTTTTT CATSTDWGPGELFF
TRBJ2-2 - TRBD1 TRBV7-9 TGTGCCAGCAGCTACCGACAGGGGAACACCGGGGAGCTGTTTTTT CASSYRQGNTGELFF
TRBJ2-5 many TRBD2 TRBV29-1 TGCAGCGTTGCGCTAGCGGGAGGAACCGGGGAGACCCAGTACTTC CSVALAGGTGETQYF